These 4 T cell receptor beta chains originate from one sample sequenced in a study of blood T cell repertoires in COVID-19. The data were produced by immunoSEQ multiplex PCR, yet TCRdb's version contains in-frame clones alone and is incomplete. The repertoire holds 80,000 to 95,000 clones, with approximately 91% as singletons. The specimen was peripheral blood. The receptor set was obtained from a woman between 65 and 79 years old with acute or convalescent COVID-19.

The chain combines TRBV4-2 with TRBJ2-3, with TRBD2 matching 8 bases. Germline CDR1 is LGHNA and CDR2 is YNFKEQ. J was trimmed by 4 bases and V by 1 base; bases with no gene match: 7. The CDR3 runs 16 residues. Written as DNA, the CDR3 is TGTGCCAGCAGCCAAGTATCAGCGGGAGAGCCAGATACGCAGTATTTT. The encoded protein is CASSQVSAGEPDTQYF.

This chain links TRBV2 with TRBJ2-5, with D tentatively TRBD2 (6 bases). Trimming pared 7 bases from V and 2 bases from J, leaving 11 bases between. Germline CDR1 SNHLY, CDR2 FYNNEI. The CDR3 sequence is 13 residues long. As DNA, the CDR3 is TGTGCCAGCACGGGGGAACAGCAAGAGACCCAGTACTTC. It translates to CASTGEQQETQYF.

Remarks on this clone: In the same sample, other DNA sequences code for this CDR3. J is TRBJ1-6 and V is TRBV5-4; D is undetermined. This CDR3 is built from 14 residues. Trimming took off 0 bases at V and 3 bases at J, with 4 bases between the two ends. Germline CDR1 is SGHNT and CDR2 is YYREEE (reference sequence). The CDR3 protein is CASSLDGYNSPLHF. CDR3 coding DNA: TGTGCCAGCAGCTTGGACGGCTATAATTCACCCCTCCACTTT.

The chain employs TRBV12-2 and TRBJ1-4. TRBV12-2 is termed a pseudogene. This CDR3 contains 15 residues. DNA for the CDR3: TGTGCAAGTCGCTTAGGTCGGGGTGACGGTGAAAAACTGTTTTTT. It translates to CASRLGRGDGEKLFF.